This T cell receptor (beta chain) appears in the sequencing data of a study of T cells in Graves' hyperthyroidism and ophthalmopathy (dated by TCRdb to the late 2010s). In the study overall: Peripheral blood was sampled at the time of initial diagnosis, prior to any treatment. Once sampling was done, hyperthyroidism patients were given methimazole at a starting dose of 30 mg daily, whereas ophthalmopathy patients were given high-dose intravenous methylprednisolone. Thyroid tissue and blood T-cell repertoires from more than 5 Graves' hyperthyroidism patients were also compared in the study. The 85 to 100 discovery patients were divided at random into training and test sets in a 7:3 ratio. Prospective prediction of ophthalmopathy was tested in an independent validation cohort of 18 to 20 hyperthyroidism patients and roughly 16 patients who later progressed to ophthalmopathy. To identify TCR V-J signatures that set the groups apart, the researchers used a discovery cohort of 90 to 100 patients, made up of 43 with Graves' ophthalmopathy and about 55 with stable Graves' hyperthyroidism. TCR Vbeta CDR3 sequencing of 135 peripheral blood samples (approximately 44 ophthalmopathy, some 75 hyperthyroidism and some 17 progressor patients) is reported in the paper. The investigation overall reported the following: A 13 V-J signature model separated ophthalmopathy from stable hyperthyroidism, with roughly 88% sensitivity and approximately 81% specificity in cross-validation and 80%/75% in testing. Sample size was not statistically predetermined, and blinding of investigators to group allocation was not performed. Most expanded thyroid clonotypes (frequency above 0.001) were also found in blood, which suggests that blood repertoires may mirror thyroid immune responses. In validation, the model predicted progression to ophthalmopathy with around 71% sensitivity and around 72% specificity, a median of about six months before onset.

Amplification of TCR beta CDR3 regions was carried out from RNA transcripts. For the first round of RT-PCR on the TCR CDR3, the HTBI primer set was used together with the Qiagen OneStep RT-PCR kit. Libraries were constructed in a second round of multiplex PCR, after which size selection and purification were carried out. Libraries were sequenced paired-end with 100 bp reads on an Illumina HiSeq2000. Processing in the source paper ran as follows. SOAPnuke was used to process the raw data, with reads discarded if the reads contained adapters or uncalled bases, had a mean Phred below 15, or lacked an exact constant-primer or identifier match. COPE v1.2.5 was used to merge high-quality paired reads, and clonotypes were defined as unique nucleotide sequences. Clonotypes were aligned to IMGT TRBV, TRBD and TRBJ reference segments using MiTCR v1.1. The analysis was restricted to V-J combinations with a frequency above 0.0001, which together covered just over 99% of the repertoires. A TCS score was defined as the ratio of F50 (clonal expansion) to E x V (chaos), with BLOSUM62-based TCRdist applied between CDR3 peptides within each V-J. Welch's t-statistics and random forest reduced around 510 V-J features to around 14, which were used in a naive Bayes classifier (R e1071). TCRdb reanalyzed the raw reads on its own, using fastp at Q25 for trimming and MiXCR for clone calling, and kept in-frame beta chains. Each entry merges the rows of one CDR3 protein and shows their most common DNA and genes. V and J calls and clone size were set by TCRdb, not the authors. This sample is represented by a few hundred thousand distinct CDR3 sequences; 11% to 15% of them were singletons. The top ten clones comprise about 5.8% of the sample.

This clonotype was detected ten times or more. The antigen this receptor binds is unknown. Base qualities were left out, and no much larger clone turns up one base away. From a lookup of the germline V gene, CDR1 and CDR2 are MDHEN and SYDVKM. Clipping removes 3 bases from V and 3 bases from J, with 4 as the unmatched junction base count. The CDR3 sequence holds 17 residues, the cysteine and phenylalanine included. Only the CDR3 DNA is retained, 51 bases long and in frame from the first base. The hyperthyroidism patients were between 18 and 65 years old and newly diagnosed, with a disease duration of less than 2 months. Any patient with an uncontrolled infection, another autoimmune disease, pregnancy or lactation was excluded. Clinical symptoms, serum thyroxine and TRAb, thyroid ultrasound, and orbital computed tomography formed the basis for the diagnoses. For progressor patients, blood was drawn at the first diagnosis of hyperthyroidism, before any ophthalmopathy symptoms had appeared. PBMCs were isolated from around 10 ml of fresh peripheral blood by Ficoll-Paque density gradient centrifugation. Progressor patients were first diagnosed with Graves' hyperthyroidism and then developed ophthalmopathy during follow-up. Trizol reagent was used to extract total RNA, and RNA quality was then checked on an Agilent 2100 Bioanalyzer.

What was sequenced was blood. The clonotype originates from a woman in her twenties or thirties with Graves' hyperthyroidism that later progressed to Graves' ophthalmopathy. This chain is built from TRBV28 and TRBJ2-1; 14 central bases correspond to TRBD2. The bases read TGTGCCAGCAGTTTGGGACTAGCGGGAGAGGGCTACAATGAGCAGTTCTTC. The encoded protein is CASSLGLAGEGYNEQFF. Full variable domain (CDR3 extended with the reference TRBV28 and TRBJ2-1 proteins): DVKVTQSSRYLVKRTGEKVFLECVQDMDHENMFWYRQDPGLGLRLIYFSYDVKMKEKGDIPEGYSVSREKKERFSLILESASTNQTSMYLCASSLGLAGEGYNEQFFGPGTRLTVL.